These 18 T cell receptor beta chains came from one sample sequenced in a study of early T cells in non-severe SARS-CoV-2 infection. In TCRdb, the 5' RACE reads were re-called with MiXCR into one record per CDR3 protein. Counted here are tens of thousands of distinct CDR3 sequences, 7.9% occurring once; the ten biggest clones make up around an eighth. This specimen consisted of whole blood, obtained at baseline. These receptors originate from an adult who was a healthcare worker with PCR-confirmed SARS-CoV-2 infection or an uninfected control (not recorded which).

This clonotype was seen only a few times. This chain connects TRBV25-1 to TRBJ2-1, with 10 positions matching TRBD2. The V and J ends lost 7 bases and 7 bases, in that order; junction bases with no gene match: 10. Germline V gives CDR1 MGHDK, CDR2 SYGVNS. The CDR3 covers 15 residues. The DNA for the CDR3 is TGTGCCAGCACCCCGGGGCTAGCGGGGGTAAATGAGCAGTTCTTC. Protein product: CASTPGLAGVNEQFF.

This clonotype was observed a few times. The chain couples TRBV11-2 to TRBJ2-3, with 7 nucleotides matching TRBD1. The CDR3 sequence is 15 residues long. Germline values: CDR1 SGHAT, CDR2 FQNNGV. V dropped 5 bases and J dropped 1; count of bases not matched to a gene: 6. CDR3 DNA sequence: TGTGCCAGCAGCCGTCGGGACAGAGGCACAGATACGCAGTATTTT. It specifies CASSRRDRGTDTQYF.

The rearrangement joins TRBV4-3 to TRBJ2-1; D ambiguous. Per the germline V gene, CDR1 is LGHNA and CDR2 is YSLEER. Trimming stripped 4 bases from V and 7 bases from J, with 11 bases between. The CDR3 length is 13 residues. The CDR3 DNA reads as TGCGCCAGCAGCCCCGACCCCGGGAATGAGCAGTTCTTC. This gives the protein CASSPDPGNEQFF.

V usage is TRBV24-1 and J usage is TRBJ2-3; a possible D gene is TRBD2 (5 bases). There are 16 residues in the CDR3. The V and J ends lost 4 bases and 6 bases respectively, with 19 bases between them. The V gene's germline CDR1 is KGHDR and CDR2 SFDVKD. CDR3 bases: TGTGCCACCAGTGAACTAGGACCCACTGATGGCGATACGCAGTATTTT. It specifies CATSELGPTDGDTQYF.

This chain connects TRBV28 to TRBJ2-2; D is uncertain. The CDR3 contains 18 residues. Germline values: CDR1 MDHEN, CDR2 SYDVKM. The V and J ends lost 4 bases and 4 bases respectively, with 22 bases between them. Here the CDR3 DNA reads TGTGCCAGCAGTTCCCTCAGTAGCCCCCGGGCCGGCACCGGGGAGCTGTTTTTT. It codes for CASSSLSSPRAGTGELFF.

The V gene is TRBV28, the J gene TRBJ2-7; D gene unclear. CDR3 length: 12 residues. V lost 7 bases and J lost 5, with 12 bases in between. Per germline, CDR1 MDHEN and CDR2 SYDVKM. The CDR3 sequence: CASKTSSDEQYF. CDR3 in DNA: TGTGCCAGCAAAACCAGCAGCGACGAGCAGTACTTC.

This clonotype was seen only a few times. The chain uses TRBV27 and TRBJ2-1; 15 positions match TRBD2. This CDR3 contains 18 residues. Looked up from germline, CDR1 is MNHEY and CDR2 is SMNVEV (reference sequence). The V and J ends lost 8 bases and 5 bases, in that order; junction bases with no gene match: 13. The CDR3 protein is CASLRDGLAGGLNNEQFF. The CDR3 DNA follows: TGTGCCAGCCTCCGTGACGGACTAGCGGGGGGGCTAAACAATGAGCAGTTCTTC.

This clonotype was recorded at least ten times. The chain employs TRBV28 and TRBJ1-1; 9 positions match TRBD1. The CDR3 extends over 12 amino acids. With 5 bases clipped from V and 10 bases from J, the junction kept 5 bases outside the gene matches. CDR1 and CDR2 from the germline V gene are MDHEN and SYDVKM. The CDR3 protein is CASSRDRAGAFF. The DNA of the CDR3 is TGTGCCAGCAGTCGGGACAGGGCGGGAGCTTTCTTT.

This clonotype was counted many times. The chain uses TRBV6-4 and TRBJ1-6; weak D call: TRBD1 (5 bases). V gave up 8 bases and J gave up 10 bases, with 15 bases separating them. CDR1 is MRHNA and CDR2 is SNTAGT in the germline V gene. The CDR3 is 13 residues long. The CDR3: CASRQERGSPLHF. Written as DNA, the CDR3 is TGTGCCAGCCGCCAGGAAAGGGGATCACCCCTCCACTTT.

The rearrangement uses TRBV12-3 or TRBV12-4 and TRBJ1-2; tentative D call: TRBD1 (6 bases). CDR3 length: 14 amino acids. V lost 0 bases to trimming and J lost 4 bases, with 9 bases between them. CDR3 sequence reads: CASSLAGTLYGYTF. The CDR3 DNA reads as TGTGCCAGCAGTTTAGCGGGGACACTCTATGGCTACACCTTC.

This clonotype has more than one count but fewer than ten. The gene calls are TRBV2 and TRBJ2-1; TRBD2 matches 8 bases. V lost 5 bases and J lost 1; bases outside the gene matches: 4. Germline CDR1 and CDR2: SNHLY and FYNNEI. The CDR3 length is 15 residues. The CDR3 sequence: CASSPIAGSYNEQFF. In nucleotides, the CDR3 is TGTGCCAGCAGTCCCATAGCGGGATCCTACAATGAGCAGTTCTTC.

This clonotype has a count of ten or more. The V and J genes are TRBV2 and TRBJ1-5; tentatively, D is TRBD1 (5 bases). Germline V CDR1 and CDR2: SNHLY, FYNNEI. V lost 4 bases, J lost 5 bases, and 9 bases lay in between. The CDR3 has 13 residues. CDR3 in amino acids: CASSGDGYQPQHF. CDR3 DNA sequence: TGTGCCAGCAGTGGGGACGGCTATCAGCCCCAGCATTTT.

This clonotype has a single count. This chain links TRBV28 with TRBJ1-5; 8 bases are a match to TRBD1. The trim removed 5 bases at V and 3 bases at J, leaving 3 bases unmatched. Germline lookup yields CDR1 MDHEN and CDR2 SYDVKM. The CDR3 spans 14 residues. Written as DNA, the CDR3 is TGTGCCAGCAGTCGGACAGGGTACAATCAGCCCCAGCATTTT. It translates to CASSRTGYNQPQHF.

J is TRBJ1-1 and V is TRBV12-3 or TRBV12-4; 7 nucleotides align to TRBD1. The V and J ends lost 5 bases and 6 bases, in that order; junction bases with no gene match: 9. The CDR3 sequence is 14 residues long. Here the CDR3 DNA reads TGTGCCAGCAGTGGACCGACAGGGCTCCCTGAAGCTTTCTTT. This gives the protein CASSGPTGLPEAFF.

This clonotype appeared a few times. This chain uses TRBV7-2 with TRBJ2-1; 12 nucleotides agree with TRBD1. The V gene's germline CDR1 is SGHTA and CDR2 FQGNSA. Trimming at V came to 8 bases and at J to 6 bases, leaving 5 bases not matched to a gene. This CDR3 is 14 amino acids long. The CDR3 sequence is CASSGQGAFNEQFF. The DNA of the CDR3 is TGTGCCAGCTCGGGACAGGGGGCTTTCAATGAGCAGTTCTTC.

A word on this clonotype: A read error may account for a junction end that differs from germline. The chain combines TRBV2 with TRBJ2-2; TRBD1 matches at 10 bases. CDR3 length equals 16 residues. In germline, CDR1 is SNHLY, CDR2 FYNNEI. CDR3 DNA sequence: TGTGCCAGCAGGGAAGGCCCGGACAGGGGGACCGGGGAGCTGTTTTTT. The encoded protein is CASREGPDRGTGELFF.

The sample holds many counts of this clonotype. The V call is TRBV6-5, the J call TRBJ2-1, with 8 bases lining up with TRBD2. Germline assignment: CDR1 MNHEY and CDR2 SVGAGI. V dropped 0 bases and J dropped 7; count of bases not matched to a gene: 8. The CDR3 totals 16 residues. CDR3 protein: CASSYSSGGGPNEQFF. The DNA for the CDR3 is TGTGCCAGCAGTTACTCGAGCGGGGGAGGTCCGAATGAGCAGTTCTTC.

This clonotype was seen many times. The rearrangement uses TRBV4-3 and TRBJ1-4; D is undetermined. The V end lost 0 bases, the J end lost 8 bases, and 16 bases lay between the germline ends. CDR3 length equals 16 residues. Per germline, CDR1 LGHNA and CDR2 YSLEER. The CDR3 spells CASSQDFEGVEEKLFF. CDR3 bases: TGCGCCAGCAGCCAAGATTTCGAAGGCGTCGAGGAAAAACTGTTTTTT.